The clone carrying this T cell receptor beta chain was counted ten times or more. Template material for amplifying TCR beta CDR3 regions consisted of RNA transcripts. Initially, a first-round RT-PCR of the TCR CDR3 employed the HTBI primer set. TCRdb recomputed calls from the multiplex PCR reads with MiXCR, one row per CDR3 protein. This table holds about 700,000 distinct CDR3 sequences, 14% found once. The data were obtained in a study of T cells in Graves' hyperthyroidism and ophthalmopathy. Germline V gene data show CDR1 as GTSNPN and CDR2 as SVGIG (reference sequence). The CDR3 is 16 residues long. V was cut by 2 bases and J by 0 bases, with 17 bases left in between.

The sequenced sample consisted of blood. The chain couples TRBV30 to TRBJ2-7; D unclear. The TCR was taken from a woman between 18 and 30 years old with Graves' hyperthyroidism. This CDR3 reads CAWSSGTAPTSYEQYF. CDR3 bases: TGTGCCTGGAGTTCCGGAACGGCGCCCACCTCCTACGAGCAGTACTTC. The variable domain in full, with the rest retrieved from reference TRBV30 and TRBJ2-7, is SQTIHQWPATLVQPVGSPLSLECTVEGTSNPNLYWYRQAAGRGLQLLFYSVGIGQISSEVPQNLSASRPQDRQFILSSKKLLLSDSGFYLCAWSSGTAPTSYEQYFGPGTRLTVT.